These 23 T cell receptor beta chains were all obtained from the same sample, sequenced in a study of T cells expressing NK-cell markers. TCRdb reprocessed the 5' RACE reads; each CDR3 protein has one entry and no DNA is given. Its table lists about 260,000 distinct CDR3 sequences. The specimen was blood T cells: a sorted CD56 or NKG2C T cell subset, CD4+ or CD8+ T cells, or bulk PBMC T cells (not recorded which). The source is a woman between 18 and 75 years old in good health.

The chain couples TRBV20-1 to TRBJ2-7; TCRdb's D call, TRBD2, is unchecked because there is no DNA. This CDR3 is built from 14 residues. Germline-derived CDR1 and CDR2 are DFQATT and SNEGSKA (reference sequence). CDR3 sequence reads: CSAAGASGLYEQYF.

V is TRBV11-1 and J is TRBJ2-3. The length of the CDR3 is 13 residues. The germline V gene encodes CDR1 SGHAT and CDR2 FQDESV (reference sequence). This chain's CDR3 is CASSLQRTDTQYF.

V gene TRBV12-3 or TRBV12-4 combines with J gene TRBJ2-4; TCRdb's D gene call, TRBD2, goes unchecked for lack of DNA. This CDR3 comprises 14 residues. The CDR3 is CASSLTSGRDIQYF.

The rearrangement uses TRBV12-3 or TRBV12-4 and TRBJ1-2. This CDR3 comprises 14 residues. CDR3: CASSFLAVNYGYTF.

The rearrangement joins TRBV12-3 or TRBV12-4 to TRBJ1-4. There are 15 residues in the CDR3. CDR3 sequence reads: CASSLSGGGGEKLFF.

The V call is TRBV20-1, the J call TRBJ2-3; TCRdb proposes TRBD1, but this gene call is untestable without DNA. Germline V gene data show CDR1 as DFQATT and CDR2 as SNEGSKA (reference sequence). The CDR3 sequence is 16 residues long. CDR3 sequence reads: CSARALMTGVKDTQYF.

The genes are TRBV11-2 and TRBJ2-7. CDR3 size: 16 residues. Germline lookup yields CDR1 SGHAT and CDR2 FQNNGV. The CDR3 sequence is CASSLVMAGKPYEQYF.

The chain employs TRBV6-1 and TRBJ1-4; TCRdb's D call of TRBD1 is untestable without DNA. This CDR3 is built from 15 residues. The germline gives CDR1 MNHNS, CDR2 SASEGT. The CDR3 loop is CASKTTGATNEKLFF.

The chain links TRBV12-3 or TRBV12-4 to TRBJ2-1; TCRdb calls TRBD2, which cannot be checked without DNA. The CDR3 totals 16 residues. Here the CDR3 reads CASSSRTSGGAGEQFF.

V usage is TRBV19 and J usage is TRBJ2-5; the D gene TCRdb calls, TRBD2, cannot be checked with no DNA. The germline V gene encodes CDR1 LNHDA and CDR2 SQIVND (reference sequence). The CDR3 spans 18 residues. The CDR3 is CASSLSPGTSGGAETQYF.

The V and J genes are TRBV29-1 and TRBJ1-4; as DNA is missing, the TRBD1 call by TCRdb cannot be tested. The CDR3 has 13 amino acids. Germline V gene data show CDR1 as SQVTM and CDR2 as ANQGSEA. The CDR3 spells CSVRQGLNEKLFF.

This rearrangement joins TRBV20-1 to TRBJ1-5; TCRdb proposes TRBD1, but this gene call is untestable without DNA. The CDR3 length is 14 residues. Germline loops: CDR1 DFQATT, CDR2 SNEGSKA (reference sequence). The CDR3 here is CSACPGESNQPQHF.

The J gene is TRBJ1-5, the V gene TRBV4-2; TCRdb lists TRBD1, though no DNA is available to test this call. Germline V gene data show CDR1 as LGHNA and CDR2 as YNFKEQ. There are 15 residues in the CDR3. The CDR3 sequence is CASSQDPGNNQPQHF.

CDR3: CASSSPLAGRHYNEQFF. The gene calls are TRBV7-2 and TRBJ2-1; the D call of TRBD2 rests on TCRdb alone, since no DNA is present to check it. CDR1 and CDR2 from the germline V gene are SGHTA and FQGNSA. The CDR3 loop spans 17 amino acids. Variable domain in full (rest from reference TRBV7-2 and TRBJ2-1): GAGVSQSPSNKVTEKGKDVELRCDPISGHTALYWYRQSLGQGLEFLIYFQGNSAPDKSGLPSDRFSAERTGGSVSTLTIQRTQQEDSAVYLCASSSPLAGRHYNEQFFGPGTRLTVL.

The chain carries TRBV20-1 and TRBJ1-2; TCRdb picks TRBD1, but there is no DNA to check that call. CDR1 and CDR2 from the germline V gene are DFQATT and SNEGSKA (reference sequence). This CDR3 has 13 residues. CDR3 region: CSARPQGVGGYTF.

V is TRBV12-3 or TRBV12-4 and J is TRBJ2-5; TCRdb designates TRBD1, a call that cannot be tested without DNA. The CDR3 contains 14 residues. CDR3 protein: CASAQPPSAPVQYF.

The rearrangement uses TRBV3-1 and TRBJ2-1; TCRdb reports TRBD2, a call that lacks DNA to check it against. This CDR3 contains 15 residues. CDR1 is LGHDT and CDR2 is YNNKEL in the germline V gene (reference sequence). The CDR3 sequence is CASSTSAQNYNEQFF.

This sequence joins TRBV5-1 and TRBJ2-1; TCRdb gives TRBD1 as the D gene, but with no DNA this cannot be confirmed. Germline CDR1 reads SGHRS; CDR2 reads YFSETQ. This CDR3 contains 14 residues. CDR3 sequence: CASSVGDLYNEQFF.

This chain links TRBV3-1 with TRBJ1-4. Germline values: CDR1 LGHDT, CDR2 YNNKEL (reference sequence). CDR3 length: 16 amino acids. The CDR3: CASSQGSAATNEKLFF.

The genes are TRBV6-2 or TRBV6-3 and TRBJ2-5; TCRdb's D call of TRBD2 is untestable without DNA. Germline CDR1 is MNHEY and CDR2 is SVGEGT. The CDR3 has 15 amino acids. This CDR3 is CASSRLAETQETQYF.

The gene calls are TRBV29-1 and TRBJ2-7; TCRdb proposes TRBD1, but this gene call is untestable without DNA. CDR1 and CDR2 (germline): SQVTM, ANQGSEA. CDR3 length: 14 amino acids. The CDR3 region is CSVEESGQQYEQYF.

The chain recombines TRBV30 with TRBJ1-4; TCRdb's D gene call, TRBD1, goes unchecked for lack of DNA. Germline CDR1 GTSNPN, CDR2 SVGIG (reference sequence). The CDR3 loop spans 15 amino acids. This chain's CDR3 is CAWTLIGATNEKLFF.

The chain joins TRBV5-1 to TRBJ2-3. Germline loops: CDR1 SGHRS, CDR2 YFSETQ. CDR3 size: 13 residues. Here the CDR3 reads CASSLSMFDTQYF.